The T cell receptor (beta chain) under discussion was sequenced for a study of early T cells in non-severe SARS-CoV-2 infection. In the study overall: Unsorted whole-blood RNA was sequenced in bulk, leaving chains unpaired.

This clonotype was recorded a few times. V gave up 5 bases and J gave up 4 bases, with 14 bases separating them. CDR3 length: 15 amino acids. Germline values: CDR1 SGHTA, CDR2 FQGNSA. The TCR library protocol was used to attach unique molecular identifiers. These identifiers were attached to individual cDNA molecules. TCRdb reprocessed the 5' RACE reads via MiXCR and lists one record per CDR3 protein. This sample carries fewer than 50,000 distinct CDR3 sequences, roughly 7% of them seen once, and the ten largest clones take 6.5% to 9.5%. V usage is TRBV7-2 and J usage is TRBJ2-2; D is undetermined. The sequenced sample was whole blood. The TCR originated in an adult who was a healthcare worker with PCR-confirmed SARS-CoV-2 infection or an uninfected control (not recorded which). This chain's CDR3 is CASSREFGATGELFF. DNA for the CDR3: TGTGCCAGCAGCAGAGAGTTCGGCGCCACCGGGGAGCTGTTTTTT.